This T cell receptor (beta chain) was profiled in a study of blood T cell repertoires in COVID-19. Study as a whole: Acute and convalescent COVID-19 samples came from the United States, Italy and Spain. Sample material is recorded as cDNA or gDNA derived from T cells, B-cell-depleted T cells, or PBMCs.

Under the authors' procedure: It was from reference gene primer amplification that nucleated cell counts were estimated. Libraries were prepared by immunoSEQ multiplex PCR; TCRdb keeps only in-frame clonotypes and omits some of them. The V and J calls and the clone size are those of that table, but D and trimming were determined from the DNA. The table records some 150,000 clones, roughly 79% of them present only once. Between the trimmed V and J ends, which lost 1 base and 2 bases, there was a span of 18 bases. Germline CDR1 SGHAT, CDR2 FQNNGV. The CDR3 length is 17 residues. The sequence was obtained from a woman aged 60-75 years with active or convalescent COVID-19. The sample consisted of peripheral blood. The J gene is TRBJ2-7, the V gene TRBV11-2; TRBD1 is a possible D gene (6 bases). Here the CDR3 DNA reads TGTGCCAGCAGCTTAGGTGGGGGACAAAGTAGCCCCTACGAGCAGTACGTC. Amino acids: CASSLGGGQSSPYEQYV.